Each of the 13 T cell receptor beta chains below was sequenced from the same sample in a study of blood T cell repertoires in COVID-19 (dated by TCRdb to the early 2020s). Libraries came from the immunoSEQ multiplex PCR assay. TCRdb holds this immuneACCESS table with in-frame rearrangements only. Some clones are missing; in checked studies, unresolved V genes explain under half, and the rest has no known cause. Across this sample there are 130,000 or so clones, with about 88% seen only once. Jointly, the top ten make up about 18% of the sample. The specimen sequenced was peripheral blood. These receptor sequences come from a woman of 80 years or more with acute or convalescent COVID-19.

This clone turned up a few times. The chain is built from TRBV7-2 and TRBJ1-2; 9 bases are a match to TRBD1. Unmatched junction bases numbered 6, after V lost 3 bases and J lost 4 bases. Germline CDR1 SGHTA, CDR2 FQGNSA. The CDR3 is 15 amino acids. The CDR3 here is CASSFFNRGPYGYTF. DNA for the CDR3: TGTGCCAGCAGCTTCTTCAACAGGGGGCCCTATGGCTACACCTTC.

Only one count was recorded for this clone. The chain has TRBV6-2 or TRBV6-3 and TRBJ1-1; no clear D gene. The CDR3 contains 14 residues. In germline, CDR1 is MNHEY, CDR2 SVGEGT. Deletions cut 5 bases from V and 5 bases from J, with 15 bases between. The CDR3 DNA reads as TGTGCCAGCAGTGGGCCAACATCGGGGACTGAAGCTTTCTTT. This sequence encodes CASSGPTSGTEAFF.

The V call is TRBV15, the J call TRBJ2-7; 8 bases are a match to TRBD1. J was trimmed by 2 bases and V by 0 bases; bases with no gene match: 3. The germline gives CDR1 LNHNV, CDR2 YYDKDF (reference sequence). The CDR3 has 15 amino acids. As DNA, the CDR3 is TGTGCCACCAGCAGAGATAAGGACAGGGCCTACGAGCAGTACTTC. Translating it yields CATSRDKDRAYEQYF.

Here the CDR3 DNA reads TGCGCCAGCAGCCAAGAGGAAGGGGGCGTGAACACTGAAGCTTTCTTT. Its protein is CASSQEEGGVNTEAFF. The chain couples TRBV4-1 to TRBJ1-1, with 7 bases matching TRBD1. The CDR3 spans 16 residues. V lost 0 bases, J lost 0 bases, and 4 bases stayed unmatched. Looked up from germline, CDR1 is MGHRA and CDR2 is YSYEKL.

This chain joins TRBV5-5 and TRBJ2-3; TRBD2 aligns across 7 bases. This CDR3 contains 16 residues. The germline CDR1 and CDR2 sequences are SGHKS and YYEKEE (reference sequence). Trimming removed 3 bases from V and 4 bases from J; junction bases left unmatched: 11. CDR3 region: CASSSLTSDPADTQYF. The CDR3 DNA sequence: TGTGCCAGCAGCTCCCTAACTAGCGACCCCGCAGATACGCAGTATTTT.

This chain joins TRBV24-1 and TRBJ2-1, with 12 bases fitting TRBD2. CDR1 is KGHDR, CDR2 SFDVKD, per germline. With 4 bases clipped from V and 8 bases from J, the junction kept 14 bases outside the gene matches. The CDR3 spans 18 residues. CDR3 region: CATSDPTSGGPEGDEQFF. The CDR3 DNA follows: TGTGCCACCAGTGACCCGACTAGCGGGGGCCCCGAAGGGGATGAGCAGTTCTTC.

Of note for this clone: One end of the junction varies from germline; a read error may be responsible. The chain is built from TRBV10-2 and TRBJ1-1, with D perhaps TRBD1 (5 bases). CDR3 length equals 13 residues. Germline-derived CDR1 and CDR2 are WSHSY and SAAADI. Here the CDR3 DNA reads TGCGTCAGCGGGTACAGGTTGAACACTGAAGCTTTCTTT. Its protein product is CVSGYRLNTEAFF.

Only a few counts were recorded for this clone. The CDR3: CAIRGRGHSGARNTGELFF. CDR3 nucleotide sequence: TGTGCCATCAGGGGGAGGGGCCATAGTGGCGCGAGGAACACCGGGGAGCTGTTTTTT. This rearrangement joins TRBV10-3 to TRBJ2-2; 7 bases match TRBD2. The CDR3 is 19 residues long. V dropped 6 bases and J dropped 1; count of bases not matched to a gene: 17. Germline CDR1 and CDR2: ENHRY and SYGVKD.

The chain links TRBV3-1 (or the pseudogene TRBV3-2) to TRBJ2-7, with 8 bases matching TRBD2. The V and J ends lost 4 bases and 4 bases, in that order; junction bases with no gene match: 12. Germline CDR1 reads LGHDT; CDR2 reads YNNKEL (reference sequence). The CDR3 is 16 amino acids. CDR3: CASSPTSGRAGYEQYF. CDR3 bases: TGTGCCAGCAGCCCCACCTCCGGGAGGGCCGGTTACGAGCAGTACTTC.

The rearrangement joins TRBV2 to TRBJ1-2; maybe TRBD1 (5 bases). The germline V gene encodes CDR1 SNHLY and CDR2 FYNNEI. CDR3 size: 15 residues. V lost 6 bases to trimming and J lost 1 base, with 15 bases between them. The chain's CDR3 is CASRAGPNYNYGYTF. The CDR3 DNA reads TGTGCCAGCAGGGCAGGGCCTAATTATAACTATGGCTACACCTTC.

The J gene is TRBJ1-6, the V gene TRBV5-6; D not certain. CDR1 and CDR2 from the germline V gene are SGHDT and YYEEEE. Trimming took 0 bases from V and 7 from J, leaving 8 bases between them. CDR3 length: 14 amino acids. CDR3 in DNA: TGTGCCAGCAGCTTGGGCTCGGGAAATTCACCCCTCCACTTT. Its protein is CASSLGSGNSPLHF.

The V gene is TRBV30, the J gene TRBJ2-1; TRBD2 aligns across 11 bases. CDR1 and CDR2 from the germline V gene are GTSNPN and SVGIG (reference sequence). The CDR3 has 15 amino acids. The J segment lost 4 bases and the V segment lost 8 bases, leaving 10 bases of the junction unmatched. The CDR3 is CALQLGLAEYNEQFF. The CDR3 DNA follows: TGTGCCCTCCAATTGGGACTAGCGGAGTACAATGAGCAGTTCTTC.

V and J are TRBV5-1 and TRBJ1-2; 11 bases agree with TRBD1. The CDR3 has 14 amino acids. The ends lost 6 bases at V and 5 bases at J; junction bases unmatched: 6. CDR1 is SGHRS and CDR2 is YFSETQ in the germline V gene. The CDR3 protein is CASTWTGGDYGYTF. As DNA, the CDR3 is TGCGCCAGCACCTGGACAGGGGGCGATTATGGCTACACCTTC.